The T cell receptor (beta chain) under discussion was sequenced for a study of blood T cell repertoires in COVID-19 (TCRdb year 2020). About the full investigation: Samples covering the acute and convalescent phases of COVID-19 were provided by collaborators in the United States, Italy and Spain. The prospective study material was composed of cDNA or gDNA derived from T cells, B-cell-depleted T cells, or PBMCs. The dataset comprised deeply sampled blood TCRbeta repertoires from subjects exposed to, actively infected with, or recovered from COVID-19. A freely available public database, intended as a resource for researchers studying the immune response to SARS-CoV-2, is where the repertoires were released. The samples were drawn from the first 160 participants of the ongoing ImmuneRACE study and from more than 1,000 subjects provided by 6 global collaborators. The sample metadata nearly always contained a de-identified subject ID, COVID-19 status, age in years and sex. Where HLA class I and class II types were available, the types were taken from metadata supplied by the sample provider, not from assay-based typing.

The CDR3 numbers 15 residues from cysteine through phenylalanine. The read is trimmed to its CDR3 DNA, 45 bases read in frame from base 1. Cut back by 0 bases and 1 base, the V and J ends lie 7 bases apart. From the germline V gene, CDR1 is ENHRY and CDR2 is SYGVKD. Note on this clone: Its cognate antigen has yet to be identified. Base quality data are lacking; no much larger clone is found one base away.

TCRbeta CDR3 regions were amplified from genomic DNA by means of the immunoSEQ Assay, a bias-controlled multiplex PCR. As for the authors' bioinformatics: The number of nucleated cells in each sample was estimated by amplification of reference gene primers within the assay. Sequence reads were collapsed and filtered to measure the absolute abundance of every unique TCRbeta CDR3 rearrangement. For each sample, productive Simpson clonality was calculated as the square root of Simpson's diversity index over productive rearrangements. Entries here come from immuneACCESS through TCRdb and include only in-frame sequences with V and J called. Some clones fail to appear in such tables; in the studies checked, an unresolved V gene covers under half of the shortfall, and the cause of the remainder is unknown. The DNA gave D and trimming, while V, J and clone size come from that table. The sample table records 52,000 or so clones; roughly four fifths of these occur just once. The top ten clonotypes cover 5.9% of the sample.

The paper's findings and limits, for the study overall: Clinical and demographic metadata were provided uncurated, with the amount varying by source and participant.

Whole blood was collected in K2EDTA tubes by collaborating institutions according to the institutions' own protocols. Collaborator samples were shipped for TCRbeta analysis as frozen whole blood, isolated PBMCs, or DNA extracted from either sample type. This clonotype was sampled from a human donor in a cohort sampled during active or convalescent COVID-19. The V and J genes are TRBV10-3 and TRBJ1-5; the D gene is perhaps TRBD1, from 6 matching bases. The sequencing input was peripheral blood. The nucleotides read TGTGCCATCAGTGAGTCTGGACAGAGCAATCAGCCCCAGCATTTT. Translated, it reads CAISESGQSNQPQHF.